This paragraph reports one T cell receptor beta chain. The clone's antigen remains unknown. No much larger clone is present one base from it, and per-base qualities are unavailable. Enrolling through a virtual design, the prospective study's participants ranged in age from roughly 18 to 100 years and lived across approximately 25 United States geographic areas. To assign participants to cohorts, the prospective study relied on clinical history that participants themselves reported in a screening survey and a study questionnaire. Recovered participants in ImmuneRACE Cohort 3 were defined by two consecutive negative NP/OP PCR tests, clearance by a healthcare professional, or resolution of symptoms. In the prospective study, mobile phlebotomists collected whole blood, serum and a nasopharyngeal or oropharyngeal swab from each participant. Participants in the prospective study had the option to provide additional blood draws and questionnaires over an approximately 2-month period. Before DNA extraction, prospective study blood samples were shipped either frozen or at room temperature.

Relative to germline, V is 0 bases shorter and J is 7 bases shorter, with 17 bases between their ends. The CDR3, from cysteine to phenylalanine, totals 16 residues. This entry keeps only the CDR3 DNA: 48 bases, framed from base 1. CDR1 and CDR2 are drawn from the germline V gene: SGHTS, YDEGEE. TCRbeta CDR3 regions were amplified from genomic DNA by means of the immunoSEQ Assay, a bias-controlled multiplex PCR. From the authors' description of their analysis: Within the assay, amplification of reference gene primers was used to estimate how many nucleated cells each sample contained. Sequence reads were collapsed and filtered to measure the absolute abundance of every unique TCRbeta CDR3 rearrangement. For each sample, productive Simpson clonality was calculated as the square root of Simpson's diversity index across productive rearrangements. Entries here come from immuneACCESS through TCRdb and include only in-frame sequences with V and J called. Some clones fail to appear in such tables; in the studies checked, an unresolved V gene covers under half of the shortfall, and the cause of the remainder is unknown. D and trimming were read from the DNA, whereas the V and J calls and clone size are those reported in that table. Within this sample are some 320,000 clones, with more than 90% of them counted one time only. The ten biggest clones cover 2.6% of the sample.

This specimen belongs to a study of blood T cell repertoires in COVID-19 (dated by TCRdb to about 2020). At the level of the whole study: Samples from collaborators originated in the United States, Italy and Spain and spanned both the acute and convalescent phases of COVID-19. The material from the prospective study consisted of cDNA or gDNA derived from T cells, B-cell-depleted T cells, or PBMCs. The repertoires were released in a freely available public database meant as a resource for research on the immune response to SARS-CoV-2. Samples came from the ongoing ImmuneRACE study (first 160 participants) plus 1,254 subjects from 6 global collaborators. Deeply sampled blood TCRbeta repertoires from subjects exposed to, actively infected with, or recovered from COVID-19 were included in the dataset. Sample metadata almost always included a de-identified subject ID, COVID-19 status, age in years and sex. HLA class I and class II types, where available, came from metadata supplied by the sample provider rather than from assay-based typing.

Study-wide conclusions, independent of this receptor: The quantity of clinical and demographic metadata differed by source and by participant and was supplied without curation.

The clonotype originates from a man aged 55-75 years who had recovered from COVID-19. The rearranged chain carries TRBV5-8 and TRBJ2-4; no confident D gene assignment can be made. Material: PBMCs or T cells enriched from blood (not recorded which). The CDR3 protein is CASSLGRLVRENIQYF. DNA sequence: TGTGCCAGCAGCTTGGGGCGCCTAGTAAGAGAGAACATTCAGTACTTC. Extended through the reference TRBV5-8 and TRBJ2-4 proteins, this CDR3 yields the full variable domain: EAGVTQSPTHLIKTRGQQATLRCSPISGHTSVYWYQQALGLGLQFLLWYDEGEERNRGNFPPRFSGRQFPNYSSELNVNALELEDSALYLCASSLGRLVRENIQYFGAGTRLSVL.